One sample yielded the 13 T cell receptor beta chains listed below, sequenced in a study of vaccination and CD4 T cells after COVID-19. Treatment specified: roughly nine-day PBMC culture with coronavirus spike peptide pools or control peptides (ViraFEST assay). These receptors' targets are unknown. The Oncomine TCR Beta short-read assay sequenced DNA from cultured CD4+ T cells. TCRdb processed the PCR reads anew with MiXCR; each CDR3 protein has one entry. The table has more than 15,000 distinct CDR3 sequences, under 25% seen once; the top ten hold about 8%. The sequencing sample was made of cultured CD4+ T cells from blood. Every receptor here comes from a human donor with COVID-19.

This clonotype was found a few times. V gene TRBV11-2 combines with J gene TRBJ2-3; a possible D gene is TRBD2 (7 bases). The germline V and J ends were trimmed by 5 bases and 4 bases, with 22 bases remaining between them. The germline V gene has CDR1 SGHAT and CDR2 FQNNGV. The CDR3 has 17 amino acids. Here the CDR3 DNA reads TGTGCCAGCAGCCCATCTGTAGGACCCGGGGGGCCAGATACGCAGTATTTT. It translates to CASSPSVGPGGPDTQYF.

This clonotype was detected a few times. The CDR3 region has the DNA TGTGCCAGCAGTGAAGGTGGACTAGTACGGGCTGAGCAGTTCTTC. Translation: CASSEGGLVRAEQFF. The chain couples TRBV6-1 to TRBJ2-1; the match to TRBD2 covers 7 bases. Germline V gene sequence: CDR1 MNHNS, CDR2 SASEGT. V lost 1 base, J lost 9 bases, and 9 bases stayed unmatched. The CDR3 covers 15 residues.

There are a few counts of this clonotype. The chain has TRBV11-1 and TRBJ2-3; no clear D. Trimming removed 2 bases from V and 2 bases from J, with 8 bases in between. CDR1 and CDR2 from the germline V gene are SGHAT and FQDESV (reference sequence). CDR3 length: 14 amino acids. CDR3: CASSLYPPTDTQYF. Here the CDR3 DNA reads TGTGCCAGCAGCTTATATCCCCCCACAGATACGCAGTATTTT.

This clonotype was found a few times. The chain has TRBV6-2 or TRBV6-3 and TRBJ1-5; TRBD1 agrees at 8 bases. The CDR3 loop spans 14 amino acids. Unmatched junction bases numbered 3, after V lost 2 bases and J lost 6 bases. From germline, CDR1 is MNHEY and CDR2 SVGEGT. The chain's CDR3 is CASSYLDRGQPQHF. CDR3 nucleotides: TGTGCCAGCAGTTACCTTGACAGGGGTCAGCCCCAGCATTTT.

V and J are TRBV5-1 and TRBJ1-6; D is perhaps TRBD1 (6 bases). The V and J ends lost 2 bases and 4 bases respectively, with 10 bases between them. Per the germline V gene, CDR1 is SGHRS and CDR2 is YFSETQ. The CDR3 has 15 residues. CDR3 sequence reads: CASSLSTGYNSPLHF. The CDR3, as DNA: TGCGCCAGCAGCTTAAGTACAGGGTATAATTCACCCCTCCACTTT.

The J gene is TRBJ1-2, the V gene TRBV6-1, with D maybe TRBD1 (5 bases). V was cut by 5 bases and J by 0 bases, with 22 bases left in between. The germline V gene encodes CDR1 MNHNS and CDR2 SASEGT. This CDR3 contains 18 residues. This CDR3 is CASSPRAKTGSPNYGYTF. CDR3 nucleotides: TGTGCCAGCAGTCCCCGAGCTAAAACAGGTTCCCCTAACTATGGCTACACCTTC.

This clonotype was observed a single time. V and J are TRBV4-1 and TRBJ1-4, with TRBD1 matching 7 bases. CDR3 length: 14 residues. V lost 4 bases to trimming and J lost 8 bases; unmatched junction nucleotides: 7. Germline loops: CDR1 MGHRA, CDR2 YSYEKL. This CDR3 reads CASSPRQGTEKLFF. CDR3 sequence (DNA): TGCGCCAGCAGCCCGCGACAGGGTACAGAAAAACTGTTTTTT.

The rearrangement joins TRBV6-1 to TRBJ1-4; 8 bases match TRBD1. J gave up 5 bases and V 7 bases, and 12 bases lay outside the gene matches. The CDR3 has 16 amino acids. Germline assignment: CDR1 MNHNS and CDR2 SASEGT. In nucleotides, the CDR3 is TGTGCCAGCACCCCGGGACAGGAAGGTAGGAATGAAAAACTGTTTTTT. It is translated as CASTPGQEGRNEKLFF.

The table lists this clonotype with a few counts. The chain carries TRBV27 and TRBJ1-2; D not resolved. Between the trimmed V and J ends, which lost 1 base and 0 bases, there was a span of 9 bases. CDR3 length: 15 residues. Germline V gene lookup returns CDR1 MNHEY and CDR2 SMNVEV (reference sequence). The CDR3 DNA sequence: TGTGCCAGCAGTTTATATGACTGGACTAACTATGGCTACACCTTC. Its protein product is CASSLYDWTNYGYTF.

The rearrangement links TRBV7-9 to TRBJ2-3, with a weak D call TRBD2 (7 bases). CDR3 length: 13 amino acids. The germline V gene has CDR1 SEHNR and CDR2 FQNEAQ (reference sequence). Trimming took off 5 bases at V and 5 bases at J, with 11 bases between the two ends. CDR3 residues: CASSPRGGDTQYF. The CDR3 bases are TGTGCCAGCAGCCCGAGGGGGGGAGATACGCAGTATTTT.

The J gene is TRBJ1-2, the V gene TRBV7-9; TRBD1 matches at 8 bases. The germline gives CDR1 SEHNR, CDR2 FQNEAQ (reference sequence). The junction had 8 bases not matched to a gene; V was cut back by 6 bases and J by 2 bases. This CDR3 comprises 15 residues. This CDR3 is CASSRAQGANYGYTF. CDR3 coding DNA: TGTGCCAGCAGTCGAGCCCAGGGGGCGAACTATGGCTACACCTTC.

This clonotype was counted a few times. The chain has TRBV7-9 and TRBJ2-7; D perhaps matches TRBD2 (6 bases). Germline CDR1 is SEHNR and CDR2 is FQNEAQ (reference sequence). The CDR3 is 15 amino acids. The V end lost 2 bases, the J end lost 5 bases, and 16 bases lay between the germline ends. DNA of the CDR3: TGTGCCAGCAGCTTAAGGGGACTGGCAGTCGACGAGCAGTACTTC. This gives the protein CASSLRGLAVDEQYF.

This clonotype was picked up a small number of times. The rearrangement links TRBV10-2 to TRBJ1-6; 9 bases are shared with TRBD1. The CDR3 covers 14 residues. J was trimmed by 3 bases and V by 6 bases; bases with no gene match: 0. Germline CDR1 WSHSY, CDR2 SAAADI. CDR3: CASRGQGYNSPLHF. In nucleotides, the CDR3 is TGCGCCAGCAGGGGACAGGGCTATAATTCACCCCTCCACTTT.